Included here is one TCR beta chain sequence, with context. This sample was taken from a study of T cell responses to AZD1222 COVID-19 vaccine. Assay used: immunoSEQ multiplex PCR; TCRdb lists only in-frame clones, some missing. The sample yields roughly 100,000 clones, roughly 84% seen once. This CDR3 has 14 amino acids. Germline CDR1 reads MNHEY; CDR2 reads SMNVEV (reference sequence). V was clipped by 5 bases and J by 5 bases, with 16 bases between them. The J gene is TRBJ2-7, the V gene TRBV27, with D perhaps matching TRBD1 (5 bases). The TCR originated in an adult in good health. The specimen comprised peripheral blood, sampled on day 0 of AZD1222 vaccination. CDR3 region: CASSTGHVRDEQYF. DNA of the CDR3: TGTGCCAGCAGTACCGGACATGTTCGCGACGAGCAGTACTTC.